This TCR beta chain comes out of a study of T cell responses to AZD1222 COVID-19 vaccine. Study summary: Samples with a second dose at about 4 or about 12 weeks were pooled together.

Regarding this clone: Its antigen is still unknown.

V trimming: 8 bases; J trimming: 6 bases; junction bases outside the gene matches: 14. The germline gives CDR1 SNHLY, CDR2 FYNNEI. CDR3 length: 15 amino acids. Data came from immunoSEQ multiplex PCR; TCRdb stores just in-frame clones and leaves some out. Of about 100,000 clones in the sample, 85% to 90% are singletons; the top ten hold around 15%. Study-level results: Most donors were white British and more were female, and clonal diversity was possibly underestimated. Repertoires were obtained only post-peak T cell response.

J is TRBJ2-3 and V is TRBV2; TRBD2 agrees at 7 bases. Sample: peripheral blood, taken on day 0 of AZD1222 vaccination. This TCR derives from an adult in good health. For the CDR3, the DNA is TGTGCCAGCCTCTCGGGACTAACCCCCGGGGATACGCAGTATTTT. Protein product: CASLSGLTPGDTQYF.